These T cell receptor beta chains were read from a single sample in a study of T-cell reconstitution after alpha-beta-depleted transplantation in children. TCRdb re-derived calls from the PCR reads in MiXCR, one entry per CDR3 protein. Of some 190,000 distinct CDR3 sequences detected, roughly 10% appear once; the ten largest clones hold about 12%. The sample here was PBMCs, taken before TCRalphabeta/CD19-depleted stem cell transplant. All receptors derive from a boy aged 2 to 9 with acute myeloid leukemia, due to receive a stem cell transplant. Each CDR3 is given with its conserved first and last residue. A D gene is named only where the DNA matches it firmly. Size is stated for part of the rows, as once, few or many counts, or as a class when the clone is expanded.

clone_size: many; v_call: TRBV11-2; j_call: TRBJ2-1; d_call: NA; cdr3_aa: CASSLGNGTIFYEQFF; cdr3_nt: TGTGCCAGCAGCTTAGGCAACGGGACCATCTTTTATGAGCAGTTCTTC
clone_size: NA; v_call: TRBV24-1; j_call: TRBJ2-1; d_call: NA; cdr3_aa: CATSDAQARQSSYNEQFF; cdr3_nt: TGTGCCACCAGTGATGCACAGGCTCGCCAGAGCTCCTACAATGAGCAGTTCTTC
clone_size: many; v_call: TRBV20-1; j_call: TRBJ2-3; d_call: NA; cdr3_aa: CSASHRPDTQYF; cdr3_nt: TGCAGTGCTAGTCACAGACCAGATACGCAGTATTTT
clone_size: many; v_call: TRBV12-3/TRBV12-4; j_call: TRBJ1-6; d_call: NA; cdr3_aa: CASSYGRARNSPLHF; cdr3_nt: TGTGCCAGCAGCTACGGGCGAGCGAGAAATTCACCCCTCCACTTT
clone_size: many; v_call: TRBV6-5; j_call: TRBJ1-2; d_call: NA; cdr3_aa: CASSYPPGTDNYGYTF; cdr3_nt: TGTGCCAGCAGTTACCCACCCGGGACCGACAACTATGGCTACACCTTC
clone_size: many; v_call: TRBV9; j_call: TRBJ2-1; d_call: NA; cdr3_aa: CASSGRGRDNEQFF; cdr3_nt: TGTGCCAGCAGCGGGAGGGGGCGAGACAATGAGCAGTTCTTC
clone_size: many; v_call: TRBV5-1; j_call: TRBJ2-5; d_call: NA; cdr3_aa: CASSWPGPQETQYF; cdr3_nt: TGCGCCAGCAGCTGGCCCGGGCCCCAAGAGACCCAGTACTTC
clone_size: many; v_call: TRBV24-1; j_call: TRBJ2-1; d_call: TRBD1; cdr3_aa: CATSDLPGQGASSSYNEQFF; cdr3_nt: TGTGCCACCAGTGATTTGCCGGGACAGGGGGCATCGAGCTCCTACAATGAGCAGTTCTTC
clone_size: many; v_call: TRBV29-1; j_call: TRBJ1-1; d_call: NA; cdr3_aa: CSVSPRQVNTEAFF; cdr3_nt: TGCAGCGTTTCCCCCCGGCAGGTGAACACTGAAGCTTTCTTT
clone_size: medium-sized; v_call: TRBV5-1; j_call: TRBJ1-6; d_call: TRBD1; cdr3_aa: CASSYRDRNPANNSPLHF; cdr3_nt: TGCGCCAGCAGCTACCGGGACAGGAACCCCGCAAATAATTCACCCCTCCACTTT
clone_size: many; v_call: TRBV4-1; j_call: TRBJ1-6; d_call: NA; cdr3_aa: CASSQAVYAPLHF; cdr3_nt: TGCGCCAGCAGCCAAGCAGTCTACGCACCCCTCCACTTT
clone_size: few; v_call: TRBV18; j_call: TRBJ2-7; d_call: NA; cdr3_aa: CASSPLARSSYEQYF; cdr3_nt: TGTGCCAGCTCACCACTAGCCAGGAGCTCCTACGAGCAGTACTTC
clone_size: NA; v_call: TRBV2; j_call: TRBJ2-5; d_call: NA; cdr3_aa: CASSEWGKETQYF; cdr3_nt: TGTGCCAGCAGTGAATGGGGGAAAGAGACCCAGTACTTC
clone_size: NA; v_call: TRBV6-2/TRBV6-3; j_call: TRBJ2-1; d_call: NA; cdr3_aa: CASKWGGAGNEQFF; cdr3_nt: TGTGCCAGCAAATGGGGTGGGGCCGGCAATGAGCAGTTCTTC
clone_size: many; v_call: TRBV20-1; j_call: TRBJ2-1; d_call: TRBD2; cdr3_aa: CKPGLALHNEQFF; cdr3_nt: TGCAAGCCGGGACTAGCTCTTCACAATGAGCAGTTCTTC
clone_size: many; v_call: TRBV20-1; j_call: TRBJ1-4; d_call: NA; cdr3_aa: CSARDGANEKLFF; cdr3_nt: TGCAGTGCTAGGGACGGTGCGAATGAAAAACTGTTTTTT
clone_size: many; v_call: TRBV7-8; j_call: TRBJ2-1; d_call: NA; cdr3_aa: CASSLEVNEQFF; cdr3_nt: TGTGCCAGCAGCTTAGAGGTCAATGAGCAGTTCTTC
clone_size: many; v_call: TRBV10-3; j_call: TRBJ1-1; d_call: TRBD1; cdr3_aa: CAISPDRETEAFF; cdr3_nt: TGTGCCATCAGCCCAGACAGGGAAACTGAAGCTTTCTTT
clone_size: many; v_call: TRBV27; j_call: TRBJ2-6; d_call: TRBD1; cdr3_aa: CASSLGGRQGFNVLTF; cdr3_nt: TGTGCCAGCAGTTTAGGGGGTCGACAGGGTTTCAACGTCCTGACTTTC
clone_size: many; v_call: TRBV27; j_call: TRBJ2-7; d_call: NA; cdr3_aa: CASSLGQTYEQYF; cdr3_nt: TGTGCCAGCAGTTTAGGTCAGACCTACGAGCAGTACTTC
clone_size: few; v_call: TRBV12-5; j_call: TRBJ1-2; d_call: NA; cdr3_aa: CASGLGSRNYGYTF; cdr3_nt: TGTGCTAGTGGTTTGGGGAGTCGTAACTATGGCTACACCTTC
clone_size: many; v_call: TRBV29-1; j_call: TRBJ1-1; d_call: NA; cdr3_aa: CSVVLSSAKAFF; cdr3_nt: TGCAGCGTTGTATTAAGCTCGGCGAAAGCTTTCTTT
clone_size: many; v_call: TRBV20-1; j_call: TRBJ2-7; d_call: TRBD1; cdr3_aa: CSARESGGYEQYF; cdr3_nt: TGCAGTGCTAGAGAGTCAGGGGGCTACGAGCAGTACTTC
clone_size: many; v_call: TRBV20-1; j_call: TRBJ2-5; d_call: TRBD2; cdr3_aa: CSASPTVAGDQETQYF; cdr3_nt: TGCAGTGCTAGCCCGACGGTCGCGGGGGATCAAGAGACCCAGTACTTC
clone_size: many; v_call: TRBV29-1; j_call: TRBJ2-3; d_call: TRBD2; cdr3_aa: CSVATSGNTDTQYF; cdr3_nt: TGCAGCGTGGCGACTAGCGGTAACACAGATACGCAGTATTTT
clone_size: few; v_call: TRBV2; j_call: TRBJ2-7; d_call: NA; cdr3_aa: CASRADGSYEQYF; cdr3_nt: TGTGCCAGCAGAGCGGATGGATCCTACGAGCAGTACTTC
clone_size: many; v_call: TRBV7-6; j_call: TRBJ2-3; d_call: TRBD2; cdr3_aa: CASSLKGPGRGYTDTQYF; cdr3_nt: TGTGCCAGCAGCTTAAAGGGGCCGGGGAGGGGATACACAGATACGCAGTATTTT
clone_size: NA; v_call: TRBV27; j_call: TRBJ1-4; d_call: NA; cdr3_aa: CASSLRHIGLTNEKLFF; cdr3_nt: TGTGCCAGCAGTCTTCGACATATCGGCTTGACTAATGAAAAACTGTTTTTT
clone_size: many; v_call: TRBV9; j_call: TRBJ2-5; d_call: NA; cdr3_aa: CASSVDGSVETQYF; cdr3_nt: TGTGCCAGCAGCGTAGATGGATCCGTAGAGACCCAGTACTTC
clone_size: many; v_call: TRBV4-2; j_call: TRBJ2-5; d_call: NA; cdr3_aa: CASSQGRGATQYF; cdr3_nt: TGTGCCAGCAGCCAAGGTCGTGGTGCGACCCAGTACTTC
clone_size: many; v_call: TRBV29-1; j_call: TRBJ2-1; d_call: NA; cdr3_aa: CSVEVQRPSYNEQFF; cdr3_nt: TGCAGCGTTGAAGTGCAGCGGCCATCCTACAATGAGCAGTTCTTC
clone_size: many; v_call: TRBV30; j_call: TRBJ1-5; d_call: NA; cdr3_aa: CAWSDGEMQPQHF; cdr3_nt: TGTGCCTGGAGTGATGGGGAGATGCAGCCCCAGCATTTT
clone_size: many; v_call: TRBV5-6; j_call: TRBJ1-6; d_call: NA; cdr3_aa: CASSSSGRSSYNSPLHF; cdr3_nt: TGTGCCAGCAGCTCGTCAGGGCGTAGCTCCTATAATTCACCCCTCCACTTT
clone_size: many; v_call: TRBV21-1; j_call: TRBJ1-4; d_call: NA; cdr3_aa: CASSTKGIANEKLFF; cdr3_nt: TGTGCCAGCAGCACGAAGGGAATTGCTAATGAAAAACTGTTTTTT
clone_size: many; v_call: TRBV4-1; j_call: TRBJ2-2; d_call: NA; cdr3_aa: CASSQEPGAGVYTGELFF; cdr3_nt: TGCGCCAGCAGCCAAGAGCCGGGGGCAGGGGTGTACACCGGGGAGCTGTTTTTT
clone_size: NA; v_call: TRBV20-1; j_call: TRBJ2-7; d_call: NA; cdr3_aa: CCAGTVASGPNSYEQYF; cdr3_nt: TGCTGTGCTGGGACAGTGGCTAGCGGCCCCAACTCCTACGAGCAGTACTTC
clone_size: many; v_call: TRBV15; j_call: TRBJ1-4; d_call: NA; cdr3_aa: CATSSTSRGATNEKLFF; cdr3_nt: TGTGCCACCAGCTCTACTTCCCGAGGTGCAACTAATGAAAAACTGTTTTTT
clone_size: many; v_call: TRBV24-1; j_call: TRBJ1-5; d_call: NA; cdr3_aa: CATSDSGSSNQPQHF; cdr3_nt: TGTGCCACCAGTGACAGCGGTTCGAGCAATCAGCCCCAGCATTTT
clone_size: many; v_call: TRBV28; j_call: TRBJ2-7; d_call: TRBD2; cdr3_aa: CAITSGRPSYEQYF; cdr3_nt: TGTGCCATTACTAGCGGGAGACCCTCCTACGAGCAGTACTTC
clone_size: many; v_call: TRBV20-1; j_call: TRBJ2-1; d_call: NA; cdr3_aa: CSAYTGARGREQFF; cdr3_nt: TGCAGTGCGTACACGGGGGCCCGGGGGCGGGAGCAGTTCTTC
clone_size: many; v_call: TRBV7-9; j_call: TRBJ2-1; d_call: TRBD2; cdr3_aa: CASSPNIRGLGGNEQFF; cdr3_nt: TGTGCCAGCAGCCCGAACATAAGGGGACTAGGAGGCAATGAGCAGTTCTTC
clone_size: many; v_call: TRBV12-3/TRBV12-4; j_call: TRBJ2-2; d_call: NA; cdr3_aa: CASSQRNTGELFF; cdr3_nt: TGTGCCAGCAGTCAAAGGAACACCGGGGAGCTGTTTTTT
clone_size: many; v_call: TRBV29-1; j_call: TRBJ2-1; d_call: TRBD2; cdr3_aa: CSGRGRAPGSYNEQFF; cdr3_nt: TGCAGCGGTCGCGGGAGGGCCCCGGGCTCCTACAATGAGCAGTTCTTC
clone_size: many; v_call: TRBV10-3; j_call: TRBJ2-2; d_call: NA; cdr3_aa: CAIKVAGTGELFF; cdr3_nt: TGTGCCATCAAAGTGGCGGGAACCGGGGAGCTGTTTTTT
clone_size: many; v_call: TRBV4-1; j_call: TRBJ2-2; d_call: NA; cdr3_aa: CASSPPGSRRVANTGELFF; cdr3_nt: TGCGCCAGCAGCCCTCCAGGATCTCGAAGGGTCGCGAACACCGGGGAGCTGTTTTTT
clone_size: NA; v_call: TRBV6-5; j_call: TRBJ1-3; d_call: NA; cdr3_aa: CASSYSPGRGNTIYF; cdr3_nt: TGTGCCAGCAGTTACTCACCAGGGCGAGGAAACACCATATATTTT
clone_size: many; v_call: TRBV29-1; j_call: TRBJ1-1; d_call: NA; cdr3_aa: CSVQSDPNTEAFF; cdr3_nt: TGCAGCGTCCAGTCCGACCCGAACACTGAAGCTTTCTTT
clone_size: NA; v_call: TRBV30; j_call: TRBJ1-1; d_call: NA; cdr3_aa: CAWSTGPNTEAFF; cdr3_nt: TGTGCCTGGAGTACAGGGCCCAACACTGAAGCTTTCTTT
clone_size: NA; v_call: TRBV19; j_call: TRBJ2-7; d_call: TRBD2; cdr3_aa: CASSAGAGGPYEQYF; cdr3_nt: TGTGCCAGCTCCGCGGGAGCGGGAGGACCCTACGAGCAGTACTTC
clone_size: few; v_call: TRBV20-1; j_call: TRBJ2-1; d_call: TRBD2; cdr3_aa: CSARDLVTSGSNEQFF; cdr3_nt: TGCAGTGCTAGAGATCTTGTGACTAGCGGGAGTAATGAGCAGTTCTTC
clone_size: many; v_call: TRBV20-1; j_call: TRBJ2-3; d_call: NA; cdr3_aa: CSARPTGLEGEGDTQYF; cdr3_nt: TGCAGTGCTAGACCGACGGGACTCGAGGGCGAGGGAGATACGCAGTATTTT
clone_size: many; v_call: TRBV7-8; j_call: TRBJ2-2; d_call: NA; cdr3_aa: CASSKRIGELFF; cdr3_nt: TGTGCCAGCAGCAAGAGGATCGGGGAGCTGTTTTTT